One sample yielded the 17 T cell receptor beta chains listed below, sequenced in a study of monozygotic twins with inflammatory bowel disease. TCRdb reprocessed the 5' RACE reads and reports one entry per CDR3 protein, with no DNA. With roughly 320,000 distinct CDR3 sequences in the sample, the ten largest clones hold roughly 5.3%. Sequencing was performed on blood. These TCRs come from a human donor with ulcerative colitis or Crohn's disease, or a healthy co-twin of an affected twin (not recorded which).

This chain connects TRBV6-2 or TRBV6-3 to TRBJ2-3; absent DNA, TCRdb's TRBD2 call cannot be checked. Germline assignment: CDR1 MNHEY and CDR2 SVGEGT. This CDR3 is built from 13 residues. Here the CDR3 reads CASKSISSHTQYF.

This chain joins TRBV24-1 and TRBJ2-2; the TCRdb D gene call, TRBD1, has no DNA to confirm it. Germline CDR1 and CDR2: KGHDR and SFDVKD. The CDR3 has 15 amino acids. CDR3 sequence: CATSDSATGTGELFF.

This chain uses TRBV5-1 with TRBJ2-7; TCRdb's assignment of TRBD2 cannot be checked, as there is no DNA. CDR1 is SGHRS, CDR2 YFSETQ, per germline. CDR3 length: 14 amino acids. CDR3 in amino acids: CASSFTGTNGEQYF. The variable domain in full, with the rest retrieved from reference TRBV5-1 and TRBJ2-7, is KAGVTQTPRYLIKTRGQQVTLSCSPISGHRSVSWYQQTPGQGLQFLFEYFSETQRNKGNFPGRFSGRQFSNSRSEMNVSTLELGDSALYLCASSFTGTNGEQYFGPGTRLTVT.

This sequence joins TRBV6-2 or TRBV6-3 and TRBJ2-7; without DNA, the TCRdb call of TRBD1 cannot be checked. The CDR3 length is 16 residues. The germline V gene has CDR1 MNHEY and CDR2 SVGEGT. CDR3 loop: CASRRTQTAFSYEQYF.

This chain uses TRBV11-2 with TRBJ1-1; TCRdb indicates TRBD1, and absent DNA this call remains unverified. This CDR3 comprises 15 residues. Germline-derived CDR1 and CDR2 are SGHAT and FQNNGV. The CDR3 spells CASSGRQGVNTEAFF.

The rearrangement uses TRBV20-1 and TRBJ1-6; TCRdb picks TRBD1, but there is no DNA to check that call. This CDR3 contains 13 residues. From germline, CDR1 is DFQATT and CDR2 SNEGSKA (reference sequence). CDR3 in amino acids: CSALKGGTAPLHF.

V and J are TRBV28 and TRBJ1-4; TCRdb designates TRBD1, a call that cannot be tested without DNA. There are 13 residues in the CDR3. CDR1 MDHEN and CDR2 SYDVKM come from the germline V gene. CDR3 residues: CASSLFDRVQLFF.

The chain is built from TRBV24-1 and TRBJ2-1. The germline CDR1 and CDR2 sequences are KGHDR and SFDVKD. The CDR3 is 14 amino acids. The CDR3 loop reads CATSDPIADHEQFF.

The rearrangement uses TRBV20-1 and TRBJ1-5; absent DNA, TCRdb's TRBD1 call cannot be checked. CDR1 is DFQATT and CDR2 is SNEGSKA in the germline V gene (reference sequence). This CDR3 is 15 amino acids long. The CDR3: CSARGTGGVSQPQHF.

The chain couples TRBV12-3 or TRBV12-4 to TRBJ1-5. The CDR3 loop spans 13 amino acids. CDR3 sequence reads: CASSPERVQPQHF.

The V and J genes are TRBV12-3 or TRBV12-4 and TRBJ2-1; absent DNA, TCRdb's TRBD1 call cannot be checked. The length of the CDR3 is 16 residues. CDR3 region: CAIPISYGFGDNEQFF.

The chain combines TRBV5-1 with TRBJ1-2; TCRdb calls TRBD1, which cannot be checked without DNA. The CDR3 is 15 amino acids. Germline CDR1 SGHRS, CDR2 YFSETQ. The CDR3 reads CASSLTGGTNYGYTF.

The rearrangement joins TRBV12-3 or TRBV12-4 to TRBJ1-1. The CDR3 runs 14 residues. CDR3 sequence reads: CASSLVGLDTEAFF.

V usage is TRBV12-3 or TRBV12-4 and J usage is TRBJ1-5; absent DNA, TCRdb's TRBD1 call cannot be checked. The CDR3 runs to 16 residues. The CDR3 region is CASSFIDRGANQPQHF.

V and J are TRBV7-9 and TRBJ2-7. Germline V lookup: CDR1 SEHNR, CDR2 FQNEAQ (reference sequence). This CDR3 has 11 residues. Here the CDR3 reads CASSLESEQYF.

The chain employs TRBV5-1 and TRBJ2-7; with no DNA, the TCRdb D assignment of TRBD1 cannot be verified. Germline V CDR1 and CDR2: SGHRS, YFSETQ. This CDR3 region has 13 residues. CDR3 amino acids: CASSFDRAHEQYF.

The V and J genes are TRBV5-1 and TRBJ2-1; TCRdb calls TRBD1, which cannot be checked without DNA. This CDR3 has 16 amino acids. Germline-derived CDR1 and CDR2 are SGHRS and YFSETQ. This CDR3 is CASSLSGGPGGDEQFF.